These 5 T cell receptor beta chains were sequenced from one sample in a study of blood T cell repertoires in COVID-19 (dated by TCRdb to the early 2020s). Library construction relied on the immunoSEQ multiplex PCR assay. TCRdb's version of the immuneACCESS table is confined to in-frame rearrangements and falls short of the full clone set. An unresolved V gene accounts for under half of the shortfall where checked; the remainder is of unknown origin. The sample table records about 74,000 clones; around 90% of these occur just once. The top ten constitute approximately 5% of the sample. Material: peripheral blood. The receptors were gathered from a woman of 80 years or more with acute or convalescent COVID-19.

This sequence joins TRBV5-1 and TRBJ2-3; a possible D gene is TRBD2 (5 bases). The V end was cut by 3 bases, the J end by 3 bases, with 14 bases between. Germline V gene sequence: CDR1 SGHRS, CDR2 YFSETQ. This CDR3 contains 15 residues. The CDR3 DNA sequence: TGCGCCAGCAGCTCCACGGGGTTTGAAACAGATACGCAGTATTTT. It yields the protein CASSSTGFETDTQYF.

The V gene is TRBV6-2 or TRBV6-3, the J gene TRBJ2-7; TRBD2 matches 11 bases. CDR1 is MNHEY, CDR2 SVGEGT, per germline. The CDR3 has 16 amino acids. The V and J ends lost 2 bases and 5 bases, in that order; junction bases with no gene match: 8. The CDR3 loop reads CASSYPRLAGRNEQYF. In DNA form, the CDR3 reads TGTGCCAGCAGTTACCCCCGACTAGCGGGGCGGAACGAGCAGTACTTC.

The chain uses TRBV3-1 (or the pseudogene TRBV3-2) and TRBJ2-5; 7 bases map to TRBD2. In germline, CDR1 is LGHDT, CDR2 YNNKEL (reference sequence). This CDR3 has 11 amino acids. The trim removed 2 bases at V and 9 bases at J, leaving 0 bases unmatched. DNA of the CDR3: TGTGCCAGCAGCCAACGGGAGGCCCAGTACTTC. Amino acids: CASSQREAQYF.

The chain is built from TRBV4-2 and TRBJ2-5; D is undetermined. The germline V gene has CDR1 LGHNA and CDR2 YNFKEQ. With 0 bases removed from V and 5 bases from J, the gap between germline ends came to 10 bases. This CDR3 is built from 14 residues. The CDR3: CASSQEPLSETQYF. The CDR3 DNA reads TGTGCCAGCAGCCAAGAGCCTCTGAGTGAGACCCAGTACTTC.

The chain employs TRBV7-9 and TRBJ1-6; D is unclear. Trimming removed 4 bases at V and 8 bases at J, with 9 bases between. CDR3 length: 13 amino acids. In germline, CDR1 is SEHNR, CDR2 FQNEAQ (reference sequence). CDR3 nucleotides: TGTGCCAGCAGCTCTAGCCCCGATTCACCCCTCCACTTT. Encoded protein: CASSSSPDSPLHF.